The rows below give T cell receptor beta chains drawn from one sample of a study of cytomegalovirus exposure and HLA in healthy donors. Sequencing used immunoSEQ multiplex PCR; TCRdb keeps in-frame clones, though not all of them. The profile shows approximately 110,000 clones, less than 70% of them singletons. Material for sequencing was PBMCs. These TCRs come from a woman aged 30 to 39 in good health and CMV-seronegative. The CDR3 runs from the conserved cysteine through the conserved F or W. D genes are given only for firm matches. For some rows the clone size is stated as once, few or many, or as a class when expanded; others skip it.

TRBJ2-7	TRBD2	TRBV5-4	few	TGTGCCAGCAGCGCGCCCCGGGACTACTCCTACGAGCAGTACTTC	CASSAPRDYSYEQYF
TRBJ1-1	NA	TRBV29-1	NA	TGCAGCGTTCTTGAGGGAAACACTGAAGCTTTCTTT	CSVLEGNTEAFF
TRBJ1-1	NA	TRBV30	few	TGTGCCTGGAGTGTTCTAGAGAACACTGAAGCTTTCTTT	CAWSVLENTEAFF
TRBJ2-3	TRBD2	TRBV4-1	NA	TGCGCCAGCAGCCAAGCGACCCCTAATAGCGGGAGGGCAGATACGCAGTATTTT	CASSQATPNSGRADTQYF
TRBJ2-2	TRBD1	TRBV25-1	few	TGTGCCAGCAGTGGGACAGGGGACACCGGGGAGCTGTTTTTT	CASSGTGDTGELFF
TRBJ1-1	NA	TRBV27	NA	TGTGCCAGCAGATTAGTAAATCGCACTGAAGCTTTCTTT	CASRLVNRTEAFF
TRBJ2-2	NA	TRBV6-6	NA	TGTGCCAGCACAATCACCGGGGAGCTGTTTTTT	CASTITGELFF
TRBJ1-1	TRBD1	TRBV18	NA	TGTGCCAGCTCTTCCGGGACAGGGGGACCTAGCCGCGGAGCTTTCTTT	CASSSGTGGPSRGAFF
TRBJ2-1	TRBD2	TRBV6-1	NA	TGTGCCAGCAGTGGAGCCGGGACTAGCGGGGCCAATGAGCAGTTCTTC	CASSGAGTSGANEQFF
TRBJ1-5	NA	TRBV4-3	NA	TGCGCCAGCAGCCAAGATCGGGGTCAGCCCCAGCATTTT	CASSQDRGQPQHF
TRBJ2-3	NA	TRBV2	few	TGTGCCACCGGAGCGGGCGGCCCCACAGATACGCAGTATTTT	CATGAGGPTDTQYF
TRBJ1-3	NA	TRBV6-5	few	TGTGCCAGCAGGCCAGGGATCTCTGGAAACACCATATATTTT	CASRPGISGNTIYF
TRBJ2-7	TRBD2	TRBV6-5	NA	TGTGCCAGCAATTTAGCGGGAGGGTCCTACGAGCAGTACTTC	CASNLAGGSYEQYF
TRBJ1-1	NA	TRBV30	few	TGTGCCTGGAGTGAGGCAGGGCGAGTGAACACTGAAGCTTTCTTT	CAWSEAGRVNTEAFF
TRBJ2-7	NA	TRBV5-1	NA	TGCGCCAGCAGCATAGCGGAGCACTACGAGCAGTACTTC	CASSIAEHYEQYF
TRBJ2-7	TRBD1	TRBV5-5	NA	TGTGCCAGCAGCGCCGGACAGGGGGCCGGGTACGAGCAGTACTTC	CASSAGQGAGYEQYF
TRBJ2-1	NA	TRBV7-6	NA	TGTGCCAGCAGCTTACGGGTTGGAGCGTCCTACAATGAGCAGTTCTTC	CASSLRVGASYNEQFF
TRBJ2-7	TRBD2	TRBV9	few	TGTGCCAGCAGCGTGGGTACGATTAGCGGGCATCTGTACTTC	CASSVGTISGHLYF
TRBJ2-1	TRBD2	TRBV5-1	few	TGCGCCAGCAGCTTGGAGGCTAGCGGGAGCAATGAGCAGTTCTTC	CASSLEASGSNEQFF
TRBJ2-2	NA	TRBV5-1	NA	TGCGCCAGCAGCTTGGTAGTGACCGGGGAGCTGTTTTTT	CASSLVVTGELFF
TRBJ2-1	NA	TRBV10-3	NA	TGTGCCATCAGTGAGTTGGGCACAACCTCCTACAATGAGCAGTTCTTC	CAISELGTTSYNEQFF
TRBJ2-1	TRBD2	TRBV10-3	few	TGTGCCATCAGTGAGTCGACTAGCGGTCTAAGTCAGTTCTTC	CAISESTSGLSQFF
TRBJ1-2	NA	TRBV30	NA	TGTGCCTGGACCCCCCGGACGGAGGGCTATGGCTACACCTTC	CAWTPRTEGYGYTF
TRBJ1-1	TRBD1	TRBV28	NA	TGTGCCAGCAGTTTGACAGGGCCCCTGAACACTGAAGCTTTCTTT	CASSLTGPLNTEAFF
TRBJ2-1	TRBD2	TRBV29-1	NA	TGCAGCGTTGTGAGCGGGGTCCAGGACTGGCAGTTCTTC	CSVVSGVQDWQFF
TRBJ2-1	TRBD2	TRBV6-1	NA	TGTGCCAGCAGTGGACTAGCAAGCTCCTACAATGAGCAGTTCTTC	CASSGLASSYNEQFF
TRBJ1-2	TRBD1	TRBV6-5	NA	TGTGCCAGCAGTTACTCCCGGCCGGGACAGATCTTC	CASSYSRPGQIF
TRBJ2-7	TRBD2	TRBV5-4	NA	TGTGCCAGCAGCTTGGATCCGGCGGGAGAGGTTGGCGAGCAGTACTTC	CASSLDPAGEVGEQYF
TRBJ1-2	NA	TRBV6-5	NA	TGTGCCAGCAGTCCGGGATCTAACTATGGCTACACCTTC	CASSPGSNYGYTF
TRBJ2-3	TRBD2	TRBV7-9	NA	TGTGCCAGCAGCTTAGGACTAGCGGGGAGGACAGATACGCAGTATTTT	CASSLGLAGRTDTQYF
TRBJ2-3	TRBD1	TRBV11-3	NA	TGTGCCAGCAGTCGACAGGGCGGCACAGATACGCAGTATTTT	CASSRQGGTDTQYF
TRBJ1-5	TRBD1	TRBV5-5	NA	TGTGCCAGCAGCTTGGCCGACAGGGATTATCAGCCCCAGCATTTT	CASSLADRDYQPQHF
TRBJ1-2	NA	TRBV4-2	NA	TGTGCCAGCAGCCAGCGCACCCGGGCCCCCGGGGGCTATGGCTACACCTTC	CASSQRTRAPGGYGYTF
TRBJ1-2	TRBD1	TRBV5-5	few	TGTGCCAGCAGCGGCGGACAGGGAAACTATGGCTACACCTTC	CASSGGQGNYGYTF
TRBJ2-7	NA	TRBV2	NA	TGTGCCAGCAGCAAGGACACTTCCTACGAGCAGTACTTC	CASSKDTSYEQYF
TRBJ1-1	NA	TRBV6-1	few	TGTGCCAGCAGTGTAAGCGGGGTCGCTGCCACTGAAGCTTTCTTT	CASSVSGVAATEAFF
TRBJ2-3	TRBD2	TRBV19	NA	TGTGCCAGTAGTACTTTAGCGGGTAGCACAGATACGCAGTATTTT	CASSTLAGSTDTQYF
TRBJ1-5	NA	TRBV10-3	few	TGTGCCATCAGTGCCGGACGGGATAGCAATCAGCCCCAGCATTTT	CAISAGRDSNQPQHF
TRBJ2-1	NA	TRBV4-3	NA	TGCGCCAGCAGCCCAGGAGGCCTCTTTGGCGGAACCGGGACTTTCTACAATGAGCAGTTCTTC	CASSPGGLFGGTGTFYNEQFF
TRBJ1-1	TRBD1	TRBV27	few	TGTGCCAGCAGACCTGACAGGGCTGCTATGAACACTGAAGCTTTCTTT	CASRPDRAAMNTEAFF
TRBJ1-5	TRBD1	TRBV18	NA	TGTGCCAGCTCACGACAGACAGGGTTCCAAAATCAGCCCCAGCATTTT	CASSRQTGFQNQPQHF
TRBJ2-2	NA	TRBV2	NA	TGTGCCAGCAGTGAAGAAGGACTTCGTTTCACCGGGGAGCTGTTTTTT	CASSEEGLRFTGELFF
TRBJ2-5	TRBD1	TRBV5-4	NA	TGTGCCAGCAGCTTGGCCAGGGGGGAGACCCAGTACTTC	CASSLARGETQYF
TRBJ1-1	TRBD1	TRBV5-6	few	TGTGCCAGCAGTAAGGACAGGCTGAACACTGAAGCTTTCTTT	CASSKDRLNTEAFF
TRBJ2-7	NA	TRBV6-5	NA	TGTGCCAGCAGAGAACTAGCTGGCGGCGAGCAGTACTTC	CASRELAGGEQYF
TRBJ2-2	NA	TRBV11-2	NA	TGTGCCAGCAGCTTATTACGGGACACCGGGGAGCTGTTTTTT	CASSLLRDTGELFF
TRBJ1-1	NA	TRBV7-6	NA	TGTGCCAGCAGCTTAGGTGCTTCGGGAGGGGACACTGAAGCTTTCTTT	CASSLGASGGDTEAFF
TRBJ2-1	NA	TRBV4-1	few	TGCGCCAGCAGCCAAGACGGGACAAGGTTAAGTGAGCAGTTCTTC	CASSQDGTRLSEQFF
TRBJ2-3	TRBD2	TRBV4-3	NA	TGCGCCAGCAGCCAAGATGTCGACCTAGCGGGTTCTACAGATACGCAGTATTTT	CASSQDVDLAGSTDTQYF
TRBJ1-2	TRBD1	TRBV30	few	TGTGCCTGGACAACGGGGACAGGGGATATCTATGGCTACACCTTC	CAWTTGTGDIYGYTF
TRBJ2-3	NA	TRBV7-2	NA	TGTGCCAGCAGCTCCCCAAGCGGTTACACAGATACGCAGTATTTT	CASSSPSGYTDTQYF
TRBJ2-3	TRBD2	TRBV6-1	NA	TGTGCCAGCCTGCGGGAGCAGTCGGGCGATACGCAGTATTTT	CASLREQSGDTQYF
TRBJ1-3	TRBD1	TRBV18	NA	TGTGCCAGCTCACCACTTGGGACAGATGGAAACACCATATATTTT	CASSPLGTDGNTIYF
TRBJ2-1	NA	TRBV9	few	TGTGCCAGCAGCCTCAGGGGGGCGGCCTACAATGAGCAGTTCTTC	CASSLRGAAYNEQFF
TRBJ2-3	TRBD1	TRBV27	NA	TGTGCCAGCAGTCCATCGACAGGGACGTTCGCAGATACGCAGTATTTT	CASSPSTGTFADTQYF
TRBJ1-5	TRBD1	TRBV4-2	NA	TGTGCCAGCAGCCATCAACAGGGGCGAGAGCCCCAGCATTTT	CASSHQQGREPQHF
TRBJ1-3	NA	TRBV30	NA	TGTGCCTATAGCTCTGGAAACACCATATATTTT	CAYSSGNTIYF
TRBJ1-6	NA	TRBV4-3	NA	TGCGCCAGCAGCCACCTCCTCTTTAATTCACCCCTCCACTTT	CASSHLLFNSPLHF
TRBJ1-4	NA	TRBV28	NA	TGTGCCAGCAGCCCCGGGGGGGTAGCTAATGAAAAACTGTTTTTT	CASSPGGVANEKLFF